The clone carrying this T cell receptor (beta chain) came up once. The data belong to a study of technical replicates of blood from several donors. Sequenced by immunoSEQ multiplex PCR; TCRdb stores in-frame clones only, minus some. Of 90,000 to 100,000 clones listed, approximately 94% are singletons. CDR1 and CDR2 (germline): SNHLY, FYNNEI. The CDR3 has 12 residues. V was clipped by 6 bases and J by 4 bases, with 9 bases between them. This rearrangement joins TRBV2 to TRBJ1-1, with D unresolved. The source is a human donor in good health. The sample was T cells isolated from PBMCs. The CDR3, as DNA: TGTGCCAGCAGACGACTTTCCACTGAAGCTTTCTTT. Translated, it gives CASRRLSTEAFF.